This TCR beta chain was recorded in a study of chemoradiotherapy in HPV16-positive cancers. Across the study: Two HPV16-positive patients' cells yielded candidate HPV-specific clones and common motifs.

TCRdb keeps only in-frame clones here, not all; method: immunoSEQ multiplex PCR. The repertoire includes roughly 28,000 clones, 90% to 95% of them detected once, and 20% to 25% sits in the top ten. Germline V CDR1 and CDR2: SGHVS, FQNEAQ. The CDR3 has 14 residues. With 0 bases removed from V and 3 bases from J, the gap between germline ends came to 8 bases. The J gene is TRBJ1-1, the V gene TRBV7-8, with D possibly TRBD1 on 5 matching bases. This TCR was recovered from a human donor with HPV-associated anogenital cancer. This specimen was blood, taken from a patient who underwent chemoradiotherapy. CDR3 in DNA: TGTGCCAGCAGCTTAGCGTTAGGGGACACTGAAGCTTTCTTT. This encodes CASSLALGDTEAFF. The whole variable domain, filled in from reference TRBV7-8 and TRBJ1-1, reads GAGVSQSPRYKVAKRGQDVALRCDPISGHVSLFWYQQALGQGPEFLTYFQNEAQLDKSGLPSDRFFAERPEGSVSTLKIQRTQQEDSAVYLCASSLALGDTEAFFGQGTRLTVV.